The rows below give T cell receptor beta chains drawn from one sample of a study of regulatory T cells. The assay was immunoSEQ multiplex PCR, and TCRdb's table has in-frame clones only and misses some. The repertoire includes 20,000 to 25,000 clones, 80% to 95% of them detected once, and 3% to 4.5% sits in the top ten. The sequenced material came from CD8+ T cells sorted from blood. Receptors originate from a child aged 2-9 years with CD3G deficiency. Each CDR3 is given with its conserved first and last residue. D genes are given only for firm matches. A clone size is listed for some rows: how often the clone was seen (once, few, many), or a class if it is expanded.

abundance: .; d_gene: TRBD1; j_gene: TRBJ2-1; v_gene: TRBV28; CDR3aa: CASSPPQGVMGEQFF; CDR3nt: TGTGCCAGCAGTCCTCCGCAGGGGGTTATGGGTGAGCAGTTCTTC
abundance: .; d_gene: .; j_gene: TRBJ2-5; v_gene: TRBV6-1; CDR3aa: CASSDLDVTQYF; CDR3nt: TGTGCCAGCAGTGATCTAGATGTGACCCAGTACTTC
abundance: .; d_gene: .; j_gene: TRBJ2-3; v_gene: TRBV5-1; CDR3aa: CASSLRGDTQYF; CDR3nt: TGCGCCAGCAGCTTAAGAGGAGATACGCAGTATTTT
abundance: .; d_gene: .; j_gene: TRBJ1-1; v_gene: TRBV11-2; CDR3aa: CASSPHLNTEAFF; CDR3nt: TGTGCCAGCAGCCCGCATTTGAACACTGAAGCTTTCTTT
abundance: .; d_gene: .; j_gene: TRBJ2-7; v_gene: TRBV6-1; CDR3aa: CASSEEPGALVSYEQYF; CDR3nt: TGTGCCAGCAGTGAAGAGCCAGGGGCCCTGGTATCTTACGAGCAGTACTTC
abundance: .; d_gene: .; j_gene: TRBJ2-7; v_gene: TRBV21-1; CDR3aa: CATLPPSLGPYEQYF; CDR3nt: TGTGCCACCCTACCACCTAGCCTAGGTCCCTACGAGCAGTACTTC
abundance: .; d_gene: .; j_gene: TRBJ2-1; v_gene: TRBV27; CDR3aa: CASSLSRGNEQFF; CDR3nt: TGTGCCAGCAGTTTATCGAGGGGGAATGAGCAGTTCTTC
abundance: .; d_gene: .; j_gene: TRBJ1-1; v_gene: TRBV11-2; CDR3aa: CASSPGDTEAFF; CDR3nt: TGTGCCAGCAGCCCAGGGGACACTGAAGCTTTCTTT
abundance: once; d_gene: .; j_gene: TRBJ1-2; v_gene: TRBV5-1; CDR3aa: CASSLTNYGYTF; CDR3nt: TGCGCCAGCAGCCTTACTAACTATGGCTACACCTTC
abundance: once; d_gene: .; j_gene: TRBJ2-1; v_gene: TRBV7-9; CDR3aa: CASSARKHEQFF; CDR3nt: TGTGCCAGCAGCGCCAGGAAGCATGAGCAGTTCTTC
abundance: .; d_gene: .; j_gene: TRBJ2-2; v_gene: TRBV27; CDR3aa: CASSWGITGELFF; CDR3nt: TGTGCCAGCAGTTGGGGGATCACCGGGGAGCTGTTTTTT
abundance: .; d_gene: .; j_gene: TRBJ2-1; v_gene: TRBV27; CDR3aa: CASSFGPYNEQFF; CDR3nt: TGTGCCAGCAGTTTCGGTCCGTACAATGAGCAGTTCTTC
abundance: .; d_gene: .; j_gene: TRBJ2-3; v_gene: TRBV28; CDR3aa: CASTHEGGGDTQYF; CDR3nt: TGTGCCAGCACCCACGAAGGAGGGGGAGATACGCAGTATTTT
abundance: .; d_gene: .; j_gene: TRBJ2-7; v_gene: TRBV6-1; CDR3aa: CASSPAGSYEQYF; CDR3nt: TGTGCCAGCAGTCCGGCTGGGTCCTACGAGCAGTACTTC
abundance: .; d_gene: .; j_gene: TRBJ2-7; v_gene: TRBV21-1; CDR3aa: CASSKTSGSHPGPYAQYF; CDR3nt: TGTGCCAGCAGCAAGACCTCAGGGTCTCACCCTGGTCCATACGCGCAGTACTTC
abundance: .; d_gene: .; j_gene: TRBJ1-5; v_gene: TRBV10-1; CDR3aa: CASIPWYRAYNQPQHF; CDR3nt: TGCGCCAGCATCCCCTGGTACAGGGCTTACAATCAGCCCCAGCATTTT
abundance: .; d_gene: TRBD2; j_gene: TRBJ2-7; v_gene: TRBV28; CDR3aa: CASSLHPAGSYEQYF; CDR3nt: TGTGCCAGCAGTTTACATCCAGCGGGAAGCTACGAGCAGTACTTC
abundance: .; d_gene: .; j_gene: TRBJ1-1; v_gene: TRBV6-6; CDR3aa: CASSSGPEAFF; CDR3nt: TGTGCCAGCAGTTCGGGTCCTGAAGCTTTCTTT
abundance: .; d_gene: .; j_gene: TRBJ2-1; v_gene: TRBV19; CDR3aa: CASSITGSYNEQFF; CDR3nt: TGTGCCAGTAGTATTACCGGCTCCTACAATGAGCAGTTCTTC
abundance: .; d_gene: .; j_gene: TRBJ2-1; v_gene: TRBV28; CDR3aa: CASSPHPVVDNEQFF; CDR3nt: TGTGCCAGCAGTCCCCATCCGGTAGTCGACAATGAGCAGTTCTTC
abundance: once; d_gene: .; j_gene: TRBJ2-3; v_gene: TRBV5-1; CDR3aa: CASSLRGRDTQYF; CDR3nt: TGCGCCAGCAGTCTCCGGGGCCGAGATACGCAGTATTTT
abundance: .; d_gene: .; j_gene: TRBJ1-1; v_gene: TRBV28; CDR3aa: CASSPIVDTEAFF; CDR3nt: TGTGCCAGCAGCCCGATAGTGGACACTGAAGCTTTCTTT
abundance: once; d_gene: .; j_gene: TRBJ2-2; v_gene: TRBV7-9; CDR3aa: CASTTTGELFF; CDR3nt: TGTGCCAGCACCACCACCGGGGAGCTGTTTTTT
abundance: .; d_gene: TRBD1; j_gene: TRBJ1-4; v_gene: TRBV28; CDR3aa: CASSPGTGFEKLFF; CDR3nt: TGTGCCAGCAGCCCTGGGACAGGCTTTGAAAAACTGTTTTTT
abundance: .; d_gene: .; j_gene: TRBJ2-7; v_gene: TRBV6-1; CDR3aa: CASSVYGGTQQYF; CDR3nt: TGTGCCAGCAGTGTATATGGCGGGACACAACAGTACTTC
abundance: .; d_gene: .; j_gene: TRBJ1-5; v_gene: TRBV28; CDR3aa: CASSSRGLQPQHF; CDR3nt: TGTGCCAGCAGTTCCCGGGGGTTACAGCCCCAGCATTTT
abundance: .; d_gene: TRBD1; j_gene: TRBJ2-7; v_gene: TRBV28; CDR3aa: CASSDRVMDEQYF; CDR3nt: TGTGCCAGCAGTGACAGGGTAATGGACGAGCAGTACTTC
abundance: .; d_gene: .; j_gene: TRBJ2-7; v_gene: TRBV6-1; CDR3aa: CASSVAELSYEQYF; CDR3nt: TGTGCCAGCAGTGTAGCGGAACTCTCCTACGAGCAGTACTTC
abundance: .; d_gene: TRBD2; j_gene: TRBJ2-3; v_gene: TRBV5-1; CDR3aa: CASSLQASGVTDTQYF; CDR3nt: TGCGCCAGCAGCTTGCAGGCTAGCGGGGTCACAGATACGCAGTATTTT
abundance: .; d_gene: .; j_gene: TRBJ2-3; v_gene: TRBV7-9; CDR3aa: CASSLATRPLTDTQYF; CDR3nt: TGTGCCAGCAGCTTAGCGACTCGACCCCTCACAGATACGCAGTATTTT
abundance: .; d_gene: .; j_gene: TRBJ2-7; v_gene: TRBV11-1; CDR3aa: CASSLGSTYEQYF; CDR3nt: TGTGCCAGCAGCTTAGGGTCCACCTACGAGCAGTACTTC
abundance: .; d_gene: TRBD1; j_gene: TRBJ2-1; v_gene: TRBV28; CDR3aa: CASSFGTGTYNEQFF; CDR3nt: TGTGCCAGCAGTTTCGGGACAGGGACCTACAATGAGCAGTTCTTC
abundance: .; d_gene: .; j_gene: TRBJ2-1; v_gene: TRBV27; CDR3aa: CASWVRFRDSNEQFF; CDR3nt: TGTGCCAGTTGGGTGCGCTTTCGGGACTCTAACGAGCAGTTCTTC
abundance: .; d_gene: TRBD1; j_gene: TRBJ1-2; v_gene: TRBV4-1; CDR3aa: CASSLGQDFGGYTF; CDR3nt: TGCGCCAGCAGCCTAGGACAGGATTTTGGGGGCTACACCTTC
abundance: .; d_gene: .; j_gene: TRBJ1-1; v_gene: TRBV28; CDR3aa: CASSLGGHGTEAFF; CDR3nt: TGTGCCAGCAGTTTGGGGGGGCACGGCACTGAAGCTTTCTTT
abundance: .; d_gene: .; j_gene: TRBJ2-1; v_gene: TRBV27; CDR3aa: CASSSGGALNEQFF; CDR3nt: TGTGCCAGCAGCTCTGGGGGAGCCCTTAATGAGCAGTTCTTC
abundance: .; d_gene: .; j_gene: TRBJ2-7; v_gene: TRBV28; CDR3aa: CASSVGYEQYF; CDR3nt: TGTGCCAGCAGTGTAGGGTACGAGCAGTACTTC
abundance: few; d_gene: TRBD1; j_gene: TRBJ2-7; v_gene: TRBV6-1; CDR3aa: CASSDGMGGTGEQYF; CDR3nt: TGTGCCAGCAGTGACGGTATGGGCGGGACAGGCGAGCAGTACTTC
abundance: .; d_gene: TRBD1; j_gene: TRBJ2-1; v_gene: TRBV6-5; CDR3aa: CASRRWDRLDEQFF; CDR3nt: TGTGCCAGCAGGCGTTGGGACAGGCTCGATGAGCAGTTCTTC
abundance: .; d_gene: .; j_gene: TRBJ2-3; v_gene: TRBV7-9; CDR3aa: CASSLAGADTQYF; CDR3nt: TGTGCCAGCAGCTTAGCGGGAGCAGATACGCAGTATTTT